These T cell receptor beta chains were read from a single sample in a study of T cell repertoires in cytomegalovirus infection. TCRdb used MiXCR to reprocess the reads, holding one entry per CDR3 protein. The sample includes some 230,000 distinct CDR3 sequences, 22% of them seen just once. The sequenced sample was CD8+ T cells from PBMCs. Source of these receptors: a human donor in good health (CMV status not recorded). Some clones in this sample may be carry-over from other donors' samples. Each CDR3 is given with its conserved first and last residue. Each record gives: clone size, V gene, D gene, J gene, CDR3 protein, CDR3 DNA. D genes are given only for firm matches. Not every row has a clone size; where given, it reads once, few, many or a size class.

clone size: .; V gene: TRBV27; D gene: .; J gene: TRBJ1-1; CDR3 protein: CASFSGVSHTEAFF; CDR3 DNA: TGTGCCAGCTTTTCAGGGGTTTCACACACTGAAGCTTTCTTT
clone size: many; V gene: TRBV12-3/TRBV12-4; D gene: .; J gene: TRBJ2-7; CDR3 protein: CASSLGPSYEQYF; CDR3 DNA: TGTGCCAGCAGCTTAGGGCCTTCCTACGAGCAGTACTTC
clone size: few; V gene: TRBV29-1; D gene: TRBD2; J gene: TRBJ2-3; CDR3 protein: CSVDGWAGGPTDTQYF; CDR3 DNA: TGCAGCGTTGACGGGTGGGCGGGGGGGCCAACAGATACGCAGTATTTT
clone size: .; V gene: TRBV5-4; D gene: TRBD1; J gene: TRBJ2-2; CDR3 protein: CASSSTGARTGELFF; CDR3 DNA: TGTGCCAGCAGCTCTACAGGGGCAAGGACCGGGGAGCTGTTTTTT
clone size: .; V gene: TRBV7-3; D gene: .; J gene: TRBJ1-1; CDR3 protein: CASSSDQGAFF; CDR3 DNA: TGTGCCAGCAGCTCGGACCAGGGTGCTTTCTTT
clone size: .; V gene: TRBV7-6; D gene: TRBD2; J gene: TRBJ2-2; CDR3 protein: CASSLSSGGLTGELFF; CDR3 DNA: TGTGCCAGCAGCTTATCTAGCGGGGGACTCACCGGGGAGCTGTTTTTT
clone size: .; V gene: TRBV6-6; D gene: TRBD1; J gene: TRBJ1-4; CDR3 protein: CASSPDRATNEKLFF; CDR3 DNA: TGTGCCAGCAGCCCTGACAGGGCAACTAATGAAAAACTGTTTTTT
clone size: .; V gene: TRBV10-3; D gene: .; J gene: TRBJ2-3; CDR3 protein: CAISEGTSGTDTHYF; CDR3 DNA: TGTGCCATCAGTGAAGGGACCAGTGGCACAGATACGCATTATTTT
clone size: .; V gene: TRBV20-1; D gene: TRBD2; J gene: TRBJ2-3; CDR3 protein: CSAWVWGQVNTRTSGGRLTDTQYF; CDR3 DNA: TGCAGTGCCTGGGTCTGGGGACAGGTGAATACCCGGACTAGCGGGGGCCGGTTGACAGATACGCAGTATTTT
clone size: few; V gene: TRBV7-9; D gene: TRBD1; J gene: TRBJ2-7; CDR3 protein: CASSLGTGVPYEQYF; CDR3 DNA: TGTGCCAGCAGCTTAGGGACAGGCGTCCCCTACGAGCAGTACTTC
clone size: few; V gene: TRBV6-2/TRBV6-3; D gene: .; J gene: TRBJ1-2; CDR3 protein: CASSYGQVVDYTF; CDR3 DNA: TGTGCCAGCAGTTACGGGCAGGTCGTAGACTACACCTTC
clone size: .; V gene: TRBV7-1; D gene: TRBD1; J gene: TRBJ1-1; CDR3 protein: CASSPRSGTEVEAFF; CDR3 DNA: TGTGCCAGCAGCCCCCGATCCGGGACAGAAGTTGAAGCTTTCTTT
clone size: .; V gene: TRBV4-1; D gene: .; J gene: TRBJ2-3; CDR3 protein: CASSQWSGTTDTQYF; CDR3 DNA: TGCGCCAGCAGCCAATGGAGCGGAACCACAGATACGCAGTATTTT
clone size: medium-sized; V gene: TRBV28; D gene: TRBD1; J gene: TRBJ1-5; CDR3 protein: CASSTDRYDQPQHF; CDR3 DNA: TGTGCCAGCAGCACGGACAGGTACGATCAGCCCCAGCATTTT
clone size: many; V gene: TRBV6-5; D gene: TRBD1; J gene: TRBJ1-5; CDR3 protein: CASRQTGRNQPQHF; CDR3 DNA: TGTGCCAGCAGGCAGACAGGGCGTAATCAGCCCCAGCATTTT
clone size: few; V gene: TRBV5-1; D gene: TRBD2; J gene: TRBJ2-7; CDR3 protein: CASSLAPGGDEQYF; CDR3 DNA: TGCGCCAGCAGCTTGGCCCCGGGGGGAGACGAGCAGTACTTC
clone size: .; V gene: TRBV13; D gene: .; J gene: TRBJ2-7; CDR3 protein: CASSVEGSATYEQYF; CDR3 DNA: TGTGCCAGCAGCGTCGAGGGATCTGCTACCTACGAGCAGTACTTC
clone size: many; V gene: TRBV7-2; D gene: .; J gene: TRBJ1-5; CDR3 protein: CASSPRACCQPQHF; CDR3 DNA: TGTGCCAGCAGCCCGCGGGCCTGTTGTCAGCCCCAGCATTTT
clone size: .; V gene: TRBV7-9; D gene: .; J gene: TRBJ2-7; CDR3 protein: CASSLDRLRVYEQYF; CDR3 DNA: TGTGCCAGCAGCTTAGATCGCCTCAGGGTATACGAGCAGTACTTC
clone size: many; V gene: TRBV7-3; D gene: TRBD1; J gene: TRBJ2-2; CDR3 protein: CASSSTGTGGNTGELFF; CDR3 DNA: TGTGCCAGCAGCTCTACCGGGACAGGGGGGAACACCGGGGAGCTGTTTTTT
clone size: many; V gene: TRBV7-7; D gene: .; J gene: TRBJ1-1; CDR3 protein: CASSLSPGTEAFF; CDR3 DNA: TGTGCCAGCAGCTTATCACCGGGGACTGAAGCTTTCTTT
clone size: many; V gene: TRBV27; D gene: .; J gene: TRBJ2-1; CDR3 protein: CATLDGLSHNEQFF; CDR3 DNA: TGTGCCACACTAGACGGGCTCTCTCACAATGAGCAGTTCTTC
clone size: .; V gene: TRBV20-1; D gene: TRBD2; J gene: TRBJ2-7; CDR3 protein: CSARTRTSGVQQYF; CDR3 DNA: TGCAGTGCTAGAACACGGACTAGCGGGGTGCAGCAGTACTTC
clone size: many; V gene: TRBV6-5; D gene: .; J gene: TRBJ1-3; CDR3 protein: CASSPGTAGNTIYF; CDR3 DNA: TGTGCCAGCAGTCCAGGGACCGCCGGAAACACCATATATTTT
clone size: many; V gene: TRBV7-8; D gene: .; J gene: TRBJ1-1; CDR3 protein: CASSAGHLNTEAFF; CDR3 DNA: TGTGCCAGCAGCGCGGGACACCTAAACACTGAAGCTTTCTTT
clone size: few; V gene: TRBV28; D gene: .; J gene: TRBJ1-2; CDR3 protein: CASSSSDFGYGYTF; CDR3 DNA: TGTGCCAGCAGTTCCAGCGATTTCGGCTATGGCTACACCTTC
clone size: .; V gene: TRBV20-1; D gene: .; J gene: TRBJ2-7; CDR3 protein: CSASMGDPYEQYF; CDR3 DNA: TGCAGTGCTAGTATGGGGGATCCCTACGAGCAGTACTTC
clone size: few; V gene: TRBV12-3/TRBV12-4; D gene: .; J gene: TRBJ1-5; CDR3 protein: CASSSTGGGQPQHF; CDR3 DNA: TGTGCCAGCAGTTCCACGGGGGGCGGGCAGCCCCAGCATTTT
clone size: .; V gene: TRBV6-2/TRBV6-3; D gene: .; J gene: TRBJ2-7; CDR3 protein: CASSYSLAWEQYF; CDR3 DNA: TGTGCCAGCAGTTATTCCCTAGCTTGGGAGCAGTACTTC
clone size: many; V gene: TRBV28; D gene: TRBD1; J gene: TRBJ1-6; CDR3 protein: CASSLGTGNYNSPLHF; CDR3 DNA: TGTGCCAGCAGTTTAGGGACAGGAAACTATAATTCACCCCTCCACTTT
clone size: many; V gene: TRBV24-1; D gene: TRBD1; J gene: TRBJ1-2; CDR3 protein: CATSDSTGTGVYGYTF; CDR3 DNA: TGTGCCACCAGTGATTCCACCGGGACAGGGGTCTATGGCTACACCTTC
clone size: many; V gene: TRBV28; D gene: .; J gene: TRBJ2-7; CDR3 protein: CASSFSPGQGLYEQYF; CDR3 DNA: TGTGCCAGCAGTTTTTCTCCAGGCCAGGGACTCTACGAGCAGTACTTC
clone size: many; V gene: TRBV7-8; D gene: .; J gene: TRBJ1-6; CDR3 protein: CASSSLLRRISEDPLHF; CDR3 DNA: TGTGCCAGCAGCTCCCTATTAAGGCGGATTTCCGAAGATCCCCTCCACTTT
clone size: .; V gene: TRBV6-2/TRBV6-3; D gene: .; J gene: TRBJ1-1; CDR3 protein: CASSYSRGLNTEAFF; CDR3 DNA: TGTGCCAGCAGTTACTCGAGGGGCCTGAACACTGAAGCTTTCTTT
clone size: many; V gene: TRBV28; D gene: TRBD2; J gene: TRBJ2-3; CDR3 protein: CASSSGGATDTQYF; CDR3 DNA: TGTGCCAGCAGCAGCGGGGGGGCTACAGATACGCAGTATTTT
clone size: .; V gene: TRBV5-1; D gene: TRBD1; J gene: TRBJ1-4; CDR3 protein: CASSLGDSANEKLFF; CDR3 DNA: TGCGCCAGCAGTTTAGGGGACAGCGCTAATGAAAAACTGTTTTTT
clone size: few; V gene: TRBV6-4; D gene: .; J gene: TRBJ2-5; CDR3 protein: CASSDDGPAYQETQYF; CDR3 DNA: TGTGCCAGCAGTGACGACGGACCCGCGTACCAAGAGACCCAGTACTTC
clone size: .; V gene: TRBV5-1; D gene: .; J gene: TRBJ2-5; CDR3 protein: CSSSLGAETQYF; CDR3 DNA: TGCTCCAGCAGCTTGGGGGCAGAGACCCAGTACTTC
clone size: .; V gene: TRBV5-1; D gene: TRBD1; J gene: TRBJ2-1; CDR3 protein: CASSPRQGTDNEQFF; CDR3 DNA: TGCGCCAGCAGCCCCCGACAGGGCACCGACAATGAGCAGTTCTTC
clone size: .; V gene: TRBV12-3/TRBV12-4; D gene: .; J gene: TRBJ2-6; CDR3 protein: CASSDTGAGANVLTF; CDR3 DNA: TGTGCCAGCTCGGACACGGGGGCTGGGGCCAACGTCCTGACTTTC
clone size: .; V gene: TRBV20-1; D gene: .; J gene: TRBJ2-7; CDR3 protein: CSARGGRVYEQYF; CDR3 DNA: TGCAGTGCTAGAGGGGGACGGGTATACGAGCAGTACTTC
clone size: many; V gene: TRBV7-7; D gene: TRBD2; J gene: TRBJ2-7; CDR3 protein: CASSLIGGDEQYF; CDR3 DNA: TGTGCCAGCAGCTTAATTGGGGGGGACGAGCAGTACTTC
clone size: .; V gene: TRBV6-6; D gene: TRBD1; J gene: TRBJ1-2; CDR3 protein: CASSYSAGGSYGCTF; CDR3 DNA: TGTGCCAGCAGTTACTCGGCAGGGGGGTCCTATGGCTGCACCTTC
clone size: .; V gene: TRBV28; D gene: .; J gene: TRBJ2-5; CDR3 protein: CASSEGVRQETQYF; CDR3 DNA: TGTGCCAGCAGTGAGGGGGTCCGACAAGAGACCCAGTACTTC
clone size: .; V gene: TRBV6-2/TRBV6-3; D gene: .; J gene: TRBJ2-3; CDR3 protein: CASSYRVGGRPTDTQYF; CDR3 DNA: TGTGCCAGCAGTTACCGGGTGGGGGGCCGGCCAACAGATACGCAGTATTTT
clone size: .; V gene: TRBV7-6; D gene: TRBD2; J gene: TRBJ2-1; CDR3 protein: CASQWGGRNEQFF; CDR3 DNA: TGTGCCAGCCAGTGGGGGGGTAGAAATGAGCAGTTCTTC
clone size: few; V gene: TRBV12-3/TRBV12-4; D gene: TRBD1; J gene: TRBJ1-2; CDR3 protein: CASSAGTGAGDGYTF; CDR3 DNA: TGTGCCAGCAGCGCCGGGACAGGGGCCGGTGATGGCTACACCTTC
clone size: .; V gene: TRBV27; D gene: TRBD2; J gene: TRBJ2-1; CDR3 protein: CASSVLAGGHNEQFF; CDR3 DNA: TGTGCCAGCAGTGTTCTAGCGGGGGGGCACAATGAGCAGTTCTTC
clone size: few; V gene: TRBV28; D gene: .; J gene: TRBJ2-5; CDR3 protein: CASSLARSQETQYF; CDR3 DNA: TGTGCCAGCAGTTTGGCCCGCAGCCAAGAGACCCAGTACTTC
clone size: many; V gene: TRBV12-3/TRBV12-4; D gene: .; J gene: TRBJ2-7; CDR3 protein: CASSLDGPYEQYF; CDR3 DNA: TGTGCCAGCAGTTTGGACGGACCTTACGAGCAGTACTTC
clone size: .; V gene: TRBV6-5; D gene: .; J gene: TRBJ1-2; CDR3 protein: CASSYSRGFYGYTF; CDR3 DNA: TGTGCCAGCAGTTACTCGAGGGGTTTCTATGGCTACACCTTC
clone size: few; V gene: TRBV28; D gene: TRBD2; J gene: TRBJ2-7; CDR3 protein: CASSLSGVSYEQYF; CDR3 DNA: TGTGCCAGCAGTTTAAGCGGGGTCTCCTACGAGCAGTACTTC
clone size: .; V gene: TRBV19; D gene: .; J gene: TRBJ2-2; CDR3 protein: CASSIPPTGGELFF; CDR3 DNA: TGTGCCAGTAGTATACCGCCGACCGGCGGGGAGCTGTTTTTT
clone size: .; V gene: TRBV7-8; D gene: TRBD2; J gene: TRBJ2-1; CDR3 protein: CASSLDRGGWFF; CDR3 DNA: TGTGCCAGCAGCTTAGATCGGGGGGGCTGGTTCTTC
clone size: few; V gene: TRBV6-5; D gene: .; J gene: TRBJ2-3; CDR3 protein: CASSYSISEGTDTQYF; CDR3 DNA: TGTGCCAGCAGTTACTCGATTAGTGAGGGCACAGATACGCAGTATTTT
clone size: .; V gene: TRBV7-9; D gene: .; J gene: TRBJ1-2; CDR3 protein: CASSFVRGDSGYTF; CDR3 DNA: TGTGCCAGCAGCTTCGTCAGGGGCGACTCTGGCTACACCTTC
clone size: .; V gene: TRBV28; D gene: .; J gene: TRBJ2-3; CDR3 protein: CASSFGLVSTDTQYF; CDR3 DNA: TGTGCCAGCAGTTTTGGGCTAGTTAGCACAGATACGCAGTATTTT
clone size: few; V gene: TRBV6-2/TRBV6-3; D gene: .; J gene: TRBJ2-7; CDR3 protein: CASSYPSEQYF; CDR3 DNA: TGTGCCAGCAGTTACCCTTCCGAGCAGTACTTC
clone size: few; V gene: TRBV7-9; D gene: .; J gene: TRBJ2-1; CDR3 protein: CASSSAPEGDYNEQFF; CDR3 DNA: TGTGCCAGCAGCTCAGCTCCTGAGGGGGACTACAATGAGCAGTTCTTC
clone size: .; V gene: TRBV7-3; D gene: .; J gene: TRBJ2-3; CDR3 protein: CASSLFDGADTQYF; CDR3 DNA: TGTGCCAGCAGCTTATTTGACGGGGCGGATACGCAGTATTTT